This T cell receptor (beta chain) emerged from a study of blood T cell repertoires in COVID-19. Study summary: PBMCs, B-cell-depleted T cells, or T cells were the source of the cDNA or gDNA that made up the material.

CDR1 and CDR2 (germline): SGHTA, FQGNSA. Trimming cost V 3 bases and J 9 bases, with 22 bases left between them. The CDR3 runs 16 residues. Profiled with immunoSEQ multiplex PCR; TCRdb holds only in-frame clones, not every one. Found here are some 170,000 clones, about four fifths of them singletons; the top ten hold over 7.5%. This clone came up once. The source material was peripheral blood. This sequence was found in a woman aged 70-85 years with acute or convalescent COVID-19. The V gene is TRBV7-2, the J gene TRBJ2-3; tentative D call: TRBD1 (6 bases). The CDR3: CASSLGAVSAQGTQYF. The CDR3, as DNA: TGTGCCAGCAGCTTGGGGGCCGTATCTGCACAGGGAACGCAGTATTTT.